The 9 T cell receptor beta chains given below trace back to one sample, sequenced in a study of cytomegalovirus exposure and HLA in healthy donors. 13 Jbeta primers and 60 Vbeta primers were used for the PCR. Assay used: immunoSEQ multiplex PCR; TCRdb lists only in-frame clones, some missing. This sample yields 150,000 to 200,000 clones, of which 60% to 80% are seen a single time; 11% to 15% belongs to the top ten. Specimen: PBMCs. These receptors were taken from a man aged 50 to 60 in good health and CMV-seropositive.

The chain carries TRBV5-1 and TRBJ1-4; D gene unclear. Trimming took 0 bases from V and 0 from J, leaving 6 bases between them. The CDR3 totals 15 residues. Germline-derived CDR1 and CDR2 are SGHRS and YFSETQ. CDR3 sequence: CASSLGGSTNEKLFF. The CDR3 region has the DNA TGCGCCAGCAGCTTGGGAGGGTCAACTAATGAAAAACTGTTTTTT.

This chain uses TRBV7-2 with TRBJ2-1; 13 bases match TRBD2. CDR1 and CDR2 from the germline V gene are SGHTA and FQGNSA. With V trimmed by 3 bases and J by 8 bases, 4 bases remained unmatched. CDR3 length equals 15 residues. This chain's CDR3 is CASSFTSGGAYEQFF. The CDR3 nucleotides read TGTGCCAGCAGCTTCACTAGCGGGGGGGCCTATGAGCAGTTCTTC.

The chain joins TRBV11-2 to TRBJ1-1; 7 bases match TRBD1. CDR1 and CDR2 (germline): SGHAT, FQNNGV. This CDR3 is 14 amino acids long. The junction had 5 bases not matched to a gene; V was cut back by 1 base and J by 6 bases. As DNA, the CDR3 is TGTGCCAGCAGCTTAGGGGGACAGTCCGCTGAAGCTTTCTTT. It is translated as CASSLGGQSAEAFF.

V and J are TRBV28 and TRBJ1-2; 7 bases align to TRBD1. CDR3 size: 13 residues. V shed 5 bases and J 8 bases; nucleotides not matched to a gene: 8. Per germline, CDR1 MDHEN and CDR2 SYDVKM. The CDR3 here is CASSPGGALGYTF. The CDR3 bases are TGTGCCAGCAGTCCAGGGGGTGCCCTGGGCTACACCTTC.

The V call is TRBV7-6, the J call TRBJ1-1; TRBD1 aligns across 7 bases. Per germline, CDR1 SGHVS and CDR2 FNYEAQ. CDR3 length: 14 residues. J gave up 5 bases and V 0 bases, and 3 bases lay outside the gene matches. The chain's CDR3 is CASSLAQGGTEAFF. CDR3 coding DNA: TGTGCCAGCAGCTTAGCGCAGGGGGGAACTGAAGCTTTCTTT.

Here the CDR3 DNA reads TGTGCCATCAGTGACTCCGGGTCCATCGGAGGCTACACCTTC. Translation: CAISDSGSIGGYTF. This chain joins TRBV10-3 and TRBJ1-2; D is uncertain. The CDR3 runs to 14 residues. The V gene lost 3 bases and the J gene lost 8 bases, with 16 bases spanning the gap. In germline, CDR1 is ENHRY, CDR2 SYGVKD.

The V gene is TRBV4-1, the J gene TRBJ2-5; D uncertain. In germline, CDR1 is MGHRA, CDR2 YSYEKL. This CDR3 is built from 12 residues. The V end lost 0 bases, the J end lost 5 bases, and 4 bases lay between the germline ends. CDR3 in DNA: TGCGCCAGCAGCCAAGATATGGAGACCCAGTACTTC. This translates into CASSQDMETQYF.

The chain joins TRBV7-2 to TRBJ2-7; 7 bases are a match to TRBD1. Trimming cost V 5 bases and J 3 bases; bases outside gene matches: 4. Germline V gives CDR1 SGHTA, CDR2 FQGNSA. This CDR3 has 13 residues. In nucleotides, the CDR3 is TGTGCCAGCAGCACTCGACAGGGCTACGAGCAGTACTTC. Translation gives CASSTRQGYEQYF.

As to this clone: A junction boundary mismatches the germline segment, possibly from a read error. The chain has TRBV7-3 and TRBJ2-1, with a possible D match to TRBD1 (6 bases). Germline values: CDR1 SGHTA, CDR2 FQGTGA. The CDR3 loop spans 9 amino acids. The CDR3 bases are TGTGCCAGCGGGACACCAGCAGTCTTC. Its protein is CASGTPAVF.